These 13 T cell receptor beta chains were sequenced from one sample in a study of blood T cell repertoires in COVID-19. Repertoires were generated with immunoSEQ multiplex PCR, while TCRdb's copy carries only in-frame clones and drops some. The sample lists about 310,000 clones, around 90% occurring once. Sample: peripheral blood. The receptors were sampled from a woman in her forties with COVID-19, enrolled during active disease.

V is TRBV5-1 and J is TRBJ1-5; 10 bases are shared with TRBD1. The ends lost 5 bases at V and 5 bases at J; junction bases unmatched: 4. The germline CDR1 and CDR2 sequences are SGHRS and YFSETQ. The CDR3 is made up of 14 amino acids. For the CDR3, the DNA is TGCGCCAGCAGTCGAGGACAGGGGGATCAGCCCCAGCATTTT. Residues: CASSRGQGDQPQHF.

V is TRBV10-3 and J is TRBJ2-5, with 9 bases lining up with TRBD2. Losses at the gene ends were 2 bases for V and 2 bases for J; bases not matched to a gene: 6. This CDR3 spans 16 amino acids. The germline gives CDR1 ENHRY, CDR2 SYGVKD. The CDR3 here is CAISETLLAGQETQYF. The CDR3 nucleotides read TGTGCCATCAGTGAGACCTTGCTAGCGGGGCAAGAGACCCAGTACTTC.

This clone was detected a few times. The chain uses TRBV11-2 and TRBJ2-7; D perhaps matches TRBD1 (5 bases). Germline V gene data show CDR1 as SGHAT and CDR2 as FQNNGV. The CDR3 sequence is 15 residues long. The V end was cut by 2 bases, the J end by 2 bases, with 13 bases between. This CDR3 reads CASSLPRTLAYEQYF. CDR3 in DNA: TGTGCCAGCAGCTTACCCCGGACACTGGCCTACGAGCAGTACTTC.

The chain joins TRBV11-2 to TRBJ1-6, with TRBD1 as a possible D gene (5 bases). CDR3 length: 16 amino acids. The germline CDR1 and CDR2 sequences are SGHAT and FQNNGV. V was clipped by 5 bases and J by 5 bases, with 16 bases between them. The CDR3 reads CASSQPGGSHNSPLHF. The CDR3 DNA is TGTGCCAGCAGCCAACCGGGGGGGTCACATAATTCACCCCTCCACTTT.

The chain joins TRBV19 to TRBJ1-5; D might be TRBD1 (6 bases). Germline V gives CDR1 LNHDA, CDR2 SQIVND (reference sequence). The V end was cut by 5 bases, the J end by 9 bases, with 29 bases between. CDR3 length: 18 amino acids. In DNA, the CDR3 is TGTGCCAGTAGTGCCCCCGGACAGTTCGGGGGGGATCATCTGCCCCAGCATTTT. This sequence encodes CASSAPGQFGGDHLPQHF.

The chain combines TRBV6-5 with TRBJ2-3; possible D gene TRBD2, 6 bases. There are 15 residues in the CDR3. From germline, CDR1 is MNHEY and CDR2 SVGAGI. The V end was cut by 5 bases, the J end by 1 base, with 13 bases between. The CDR3 DNA follows: TGTGCCAGCAGTCGCTCCGGGACTGGCACAGATACGCAGTATTTT. It translates to CASSRSGTGTDTQYF.

This clone was seen only a few times. The CDR3 sequence: CASSDGTDNYGYTF. The CDR3 bases are TGTGCCAGCAGCGATGGGACAGACAACTATGGCTACACCTTC. This sequence joins TRBV7-8 and TRBJ1-2, with 7 bases lining up with TRBD1. CDR1 is SGHVS, CDR2 FQNEAQ, per germline. V lost 5 bases and J lost 2; bases outside the gene matches: 5. The CDR3 is 14 residues long. The full variable domain, in which reference TRBV7-8 and TRBJ1-2 provide the parts outside the CDR3, is GAGVSQSPRYKVAKRGQDVALRCDPISGHVSLFWYQQALGQGPEFLTYFQNEAQLDKSGLPSDRFFAERPEGSVSTLKIQRTQQEDSAVYLCASSDGTDNYGYTFGSGTRLTVV.

The sample holds one count of this clone. The chain links TRBV5-1 to TRBJ2-3, with 8 bases lining up with TRBD2. The J segment lost 5 bases and the V segment lost 4 bases, leaving 9 bases of the junction unmatched. This CDR3 spans 15 amino acids. Germline values: CDR1 SGHRS, CDR2 YFSETQ. In DNA form, the CDR3 reads TGCGCCAGCAGCGTCGGGGGGGCCGAGGGAGATACGCAGTATTTT. This translates into CASSVGGAEGDTQYF.

This chain links TRBV2 with TRBJ2-2; maybe TRBD2 (6 bases). The CDR3 length is 15 residues. The germline CDR1 and CDR2 sequences are SNHLY and FYNNEI. V was trimmed by 11 bases and J by 2 bases, leaving 18 bases between them. CDR3 bases: TGTGCCTTAAGACCCGGGACTGAAAACACCGGGGAGCTGTTTTTT. Its translation: CALRPGTENTGELFF.

The rearrangement joins TRBV5-1 to TRBJ1-2; TRBD1 matches 11 bases. V trimming: 3 bases; J trimming: 4 bases; junction bases outside the gene matches: 11. The germline CDR1 and CDR2 sequences are SGHRS and YFSETQ. CDR3 length: 17 residues. CDR3 residues: CASSSILTGTGGYGYTF. CDR3 DNA: TGCGCCAGCAGCTCTATCCTCACCGGGACAGGGGGCTATGGCTACACCTTC.

The V call is TRBV5-1, the J call TRBJ2-2; weak D call: TRBD2 (6 bases). The ends were cut back, 7 bases at V and 4 bases at J, with 14 bases in the middle. The CDR3 is 14 residues long. Germline loops: CDR1 SGHRS, CDR2 YFSETQ. CDR3 in DNA: TGCGCCAGCTTCCCGCAGGGACTCACCGGGGAGCTGTTTTTT. The encoded protein is CASFPQGLTGELFF.

The V and J genes are TRBV7-9 and TRBJ1-1; a possible D gene is TRBD1 (5 bases). Germline V gene sequence: CDR1 SEHNR, CDR2 FQNEAQ (reference sequence). The CDR3 consists of 14 residues. Trimming shortened V by 5 bases and J by 1 base, and 11 bases separated the two germline ends. In DNA, the CDR3 is TGTGCCAGCAGCCTGGGTCAGGGGAACACTGAAGCTTTCTTT. It codes for CASSLGQGNTEAFF.

The genes are TRBV19 and TRBJ1-5; no clear D gene. The V end was cut by 3 bases, the J end by 4 bases, with 4 bases between. The CDR3 is 12 residues long. Germline CDR1 and CDR2: LNHDA and SQIVND (reference sequence). The CDR3 sequence: CASSIGNQPQHF. CDR3 DNA sequence: TGTGCCAGTAGTATCGGTAATCAGCCCCAGCATTTT.